This TCR beta chain was sequenced for a study of CD8 T cells in ankylosing spondylitis (dated by TCRdb to 2016 to 2017). Study-wide context: To find TCR variants linked to disease, the study profiled T cell receptor beta repertoires in ankylosing spondylitis patients and healthy donors. Peripheral blood samples were taken, and synovial fluid was additionally collected from ankylosing spondylitis patients. The full study cohort was made up of about 25 ankylosing spondylitis patients and fewer than 120 healthy donors.

General conclusions and limits of the study: Significant enrichment of the disease-linked clones was reported in matched synovial fluid samples from ankylosing spondylitis patients. Blood from ankylosing spondylitis patients appeared to be characterized by a TCR beta motif made up of about 8 highly homologous amino acid variants. In peripheral blood, the disease-linked clones were found at relatively low frequencies and had a CD8+ phenotype. Some TCR beta motif variants had previously been reported in synovial fluid and blood of reactive arthritis patients, which suggested common disease-initiation mechanisms.

Its CDR3 holds 16 amino acids, cysteine through phenylalanine. CDR3 DNA is the only sequence kept; it has 48 bases, read in frame from the first base. Per the germline V gene, SGHRS is the CDR1 and YFSETQ is the CDR2. Here V drops 2 bases and J drops 4 bases, and the junction holds 5 bases not matched to any gene. This clonotype appeared many times. What this receptor recognizes is not known. The sample holds no much larger clone one base away, and base qualities are not on file. The reads were generated on an Illumina HiSeq 2500. Quantitative 5'-RACE with molecular barcodes was used to prepare TCR beta libraries. The study's own analysis went as follows. A new computational method based on a probabilistic model of VDJ rearrangement was used to identify disease-linked TCR variants. TCRdb's own reprocessing of the public reads used fastp at Q25 and MiXCR and kept productive beta chains. Rows are combined by CDR3 protein, so each entry shows the most common genes and DNA. The V and J calls, along with clone size, are taken from TCRdb and not from the paper's own processing. The sample table holds approximately 220,000 distinct CDR3 sequences, of which roughly 25% were seen once. The ten top clones hold around 6.3% of the sample.

Recombination joined TRBV5-1 with TRBJ2-7; 14 of the junction bases match TRBD2. The TCR sequence derives from a male donor with ankylosing spondylitis or in good health (not recorded which). The sequenced sample consisted of blood, either unsorted or a sorted T cell fraction (not recorded which). CDR3 protein: CASSFRLAGGPYEQYF. In nucleotides, the sequence is TGCGCCAGCAGCTTCCGACTAGCGGGAGGGCCATACGAGCAGTACTTC.